This T cell receptor (beta chain) was captured by sequencing in a study of PD-1 blockade in classical Hodgkin lymphoma. Study outcomes and limitations: Prior to therapy, complete responders displayed diversity much like that of newly diagnosed patients. Why the repertoires differ is still unclear, perhaps disease activity or prior therapy.

Each patient relapsed following autologous stem cell transplantation, and prior brentuximab vedotin exposure differed. Each best response was a complete response, a partial response or progressive disease. As concerns this clone: As yet, its antigen is unknown.

Trimming at V came to 3 bases and at J to 4 bases, leaving 6 bases not matched to a gene. This CDR3 is built from 15 residues. Germline-derived CDR1 and CDR2 are LNHDA and SQIVND (reference sequence). Using immunoSEQ multiplex PCR, the repertoire was profiled, and TCRdb retains in-frame clones only, with some absent. The repertoire holds 43,000 or so clones, with 88% as singletons. V is TRBV19 and J is TRBJ2-1; TRBD2 aligns across 7 bases. The TCR sequence derives from a human donor with classical Hodgkin lymphoma. Here the sequenced sample was peripheral blood mononuclear cells (PBMCs), taken at baseline. In DNA, the CDR3 is TGTGCCAGTAGTATCAGCGGGGATGGGTACAATGAGCAGTTCTTC. Translation: CASSISGDGYNEQFF.